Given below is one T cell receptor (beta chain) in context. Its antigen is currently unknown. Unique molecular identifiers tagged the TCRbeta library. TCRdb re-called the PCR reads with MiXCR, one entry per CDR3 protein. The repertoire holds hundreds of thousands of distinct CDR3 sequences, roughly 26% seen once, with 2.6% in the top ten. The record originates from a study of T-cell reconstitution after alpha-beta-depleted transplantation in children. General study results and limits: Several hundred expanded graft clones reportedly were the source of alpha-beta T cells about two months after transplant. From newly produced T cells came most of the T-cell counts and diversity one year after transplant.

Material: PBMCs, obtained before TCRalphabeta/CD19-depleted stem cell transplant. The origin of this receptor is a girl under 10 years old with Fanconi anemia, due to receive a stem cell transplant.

This CDR3 is CASSARASDYEQYF. The CDR3 DNA reads as TGTGCCAGCAGTGCTCGAGCTTCCGACTACGAGCAGTACTTC. This chain joins TRBV2 and TRBJ2-7, with D hard to call. V lost 4 bases to trimming and J lost 3 bases, with 13 bases between them. CDR3 length: 14 amino acids. Per germline, CDR1 SNHLY and CDR2 FYNNEI.